Listed below are T cell receptor beta chains from one sample, sequenced in a study of CD8 T cells in ankylosing spondylitis. TCRdb reprocessed the 5' RACE reads via MiXCR and lists one record per CDR3 protein. The sample includes roughly 150,000 distinct CDR3 sequences, 25% to 35% of them seen just once. The specimen sequenced was synovial fluid, either unsorted or a sorted T cell fraction (not recorded which). Source of these receptors: a male donor with ankylosing spondylitis. Both conserved end residues are part of each CDR3. The order of the fields is J gene, V gene, clone size, D gene, CDR3 DNA, CDR3 protein. The D gene is left open where the match is weak. Size is omitted from some rows. Given values are once, few, many or a class for expanded clones.

j_gene: TRBJ2-5
v_gene: TRBV6-1
abundance: many
d_gene: TRBD2
CDR3nt: TGTGCCAGCAGTGAAGCCAGCGGGGGGGCTCGGGAGACCCAGTACTTC
CDR3aa: CASSEASGGARETQYF

j_gene: TRBJ2-5
v_gene: TRBV20-1
abundance: few
d_gene: TRBD1
CDR3nt: TGCAGTGCTAAACAGGGGATACAAGAGACCCAGTACTTC
CDR3aa: CSAKQGIQETQYF

j_gene: TRBJ1-5
v_gene: TRBV5-5
abundance: .
d_gene: .
CDR3nt: TGTGCCAGCAGCTTGGAGCAGAGTTTAGGTCAGCCCCAGCATTTT
CDR3aa: CASSLEQSLGQPQHF

j_gene: TRBJ2-3
v_gene: TRBV4-2
abundance: few
d_gene: TRBD1
CDR3nt: TGTGCCAGCAGCCAAGCCTCGAACAGGGGCTCTACCACAGATACGCAGTATTTT
CDR3aa: CASSQASNRGSTTDTQYF

j_gene: TRBJ2-7
v_gene: TRBV12-3/TRBV12-4
abundance: .
d_gene: .
CDR3nt: TGTGCCAGCACCTCCGTGGGCTACGAGCAGTACTTC
CDR3aa: CASTSVGYEQYF

j_gene: TRBJ1-1
v_gene: TRBV5-1
abundance: few
d_gene: .
CDR3nt: TGCGCCAGCAGCTTGCGCGTAGGGGGGATGAACACTGAAGCTTTCTTT
CDR3aa: CASSLRVGGMNTEAFF

j_gene: TRBJ2-2
v_gene: TRBV3-1
abundance: .
d_gene: .
CDR3nt: TGTGCCAGCAGCCGTTTCCAGCGGACGGCCACCGGGGAGCTGTTTTTT
CDR3aa: CASSRFQRTATGELFF

j_gene: TRBJ1-3
v_gene: TRBV6-1
abundance: .
d_gene: .
CDR3nt: TGTGCCAGCAGTGCCGGACACCTCAACACCATATATTTT
CDR3aa: CASSAGHLNTIYF

j_gene: TRBJ2-7
v_gene: TRBV7-9
abundance: few
d_gene: .
CDR3nt: TGTGCCAGCAGCTTCAGGACCTCATACGAGCAGTACTTC
CDR3aa: CASSFRTSYEQYF

j_gene: TRBJ2-5
v_gene: TRBV11-2
abundance: few
d_gene: .
CDR3nt: TGTGCCAGCAGCTTAGATCGGAGGGCCAGACAAGAGACCCAGTACTTC
CDR3aa: CASSLDRRARQETQYF

j_gene: TRBJ2-1
v_gene: TRBV5-6
abundance: .
d_gene: .
CDR3nt: TGTGCCAGCAGCTTGGGGAGGGGGGAGTTCTTC
CDR3aa: CASSLGRGEFF

j_gene: TRBJ2-3
v_gene: TRBV7-8
abundance: few
d_gene: .
CDR3nt: TGTGCCAGCAGCTTAGTAACAGATGGTACGCAGTATTTT
CDR3aa: CASSLVTDGTQYF